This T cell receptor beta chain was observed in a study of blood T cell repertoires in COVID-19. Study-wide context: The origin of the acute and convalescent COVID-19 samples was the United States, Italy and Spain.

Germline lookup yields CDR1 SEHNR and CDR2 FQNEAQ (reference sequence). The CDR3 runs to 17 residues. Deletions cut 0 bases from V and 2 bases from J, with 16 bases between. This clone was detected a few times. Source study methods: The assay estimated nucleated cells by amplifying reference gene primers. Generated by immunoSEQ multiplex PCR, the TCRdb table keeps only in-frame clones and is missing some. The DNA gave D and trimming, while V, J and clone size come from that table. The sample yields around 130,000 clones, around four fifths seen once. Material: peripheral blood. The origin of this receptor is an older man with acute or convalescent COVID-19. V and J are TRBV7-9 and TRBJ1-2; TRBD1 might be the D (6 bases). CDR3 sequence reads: CASSLASAQGKNYGYTF. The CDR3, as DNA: TGTGCCAGCAGCTTAGCGTCGGCGCAGGGGAAGAACTATGGCTACACCTTC. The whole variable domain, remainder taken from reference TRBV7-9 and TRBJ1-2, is DTGVSQNPRHKITKRGQNVTFRCDPISEHNRLYWYRQTLGQGPEFLTYFQNEAQLEKSRLLSDRFSAERPKGSFSTLEIQRTEQGDSAMYLCASSLASAQGKNYGYTFGSGTRLTVV.